This T cell receptor (beta chain) came from a study of OX40 agonist ivuxolimab in advanced cancers. Study information: Patients with hepatocellular carcinoma, melanoma, renal cell or head and neck cancer made up the dose-escalation patients.

Generated by immunoSEQ multiplex PCR, the TCRdb table keeps only in-frame clones and is missing some. The sample gives tens of thousands of clones, approximately 86% of which show up once; just under 15% is in the top ten. The CDR3 runs 14 residues. Trimming cost V 3 bases and J 3 bases, with 10 bases left between them. Germline CDR1 and CDR2: SEHNR and FQNEAQ (reference sequence). Source: CD4+ or CD8+ T cells sorted from blood, taken in a trial of the OX40 agonist ivuxolimab. V and J are TRBV7-9 and TRBJ2-3; D ambiguous. This receptor was obtained from an adult with an advanced solid tumor such as melanoma, head and neck, liver or kidney cancer. CDR3 sequence (DNA): TGTGCCAGCAGCTTTCTTCCTGATACAGATACGCAGTATTTT. This translates into CASSFLPDTDTQYF.